This TCR beta chain derives from a study of tumor and adjacent non-tumor tissue in lung cancer. The library came from three nested PCR rounds adapted from ARM-PCR protocols. TCRdb ran MiXCR on the multiplex PCR reads and lists one entry per CDR3 protein. The profile shows approximately 100,000 distinct CDR3 sequences, 65% of them singletons. Germline CDR1 LGHNA, CDR2 YSLEER. CDR3 length: 17 residues. The germline V and J ends were trimmed by 0 bases and 12 bases, with 24 bases remaining between them. The template was RNA from unsorted bulk tissue. The normal lung tissue was taken more than 3 cm from the tumor edge.

Specimen: distant non-tumor lung tissue. The clonotype was recovered from a man younger than 45 with non-small cell lung cancer. The V gene is TRBV4-3, the J gene TRBJ2-1; D gene unclear. CDR3 amino acids: CASSQDLVTAVGDGQFF. The CDR3 region has the DNA TGCGCCAGCAGCCAAGATTTGGTTACGGCGGTTGGAGATGGGCAGTTCTTC.